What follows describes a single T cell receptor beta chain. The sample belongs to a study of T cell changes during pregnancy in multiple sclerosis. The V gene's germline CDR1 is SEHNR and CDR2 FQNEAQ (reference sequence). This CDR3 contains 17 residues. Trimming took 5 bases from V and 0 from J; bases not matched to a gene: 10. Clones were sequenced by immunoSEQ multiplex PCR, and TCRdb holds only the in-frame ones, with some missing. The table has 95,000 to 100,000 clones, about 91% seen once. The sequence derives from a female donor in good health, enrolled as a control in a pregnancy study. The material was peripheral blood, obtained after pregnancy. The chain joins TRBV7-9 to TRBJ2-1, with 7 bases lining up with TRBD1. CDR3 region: CASSPSIRDSSYNEQFF. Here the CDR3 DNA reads TGTGCCAGCAGCCCAAGCATCCGGGACAGCTCCTACAATGAGCAGTTCTTC.